Listed here are 13 T cell receptor beta chains from one sample, sequenced in a study of T cells in Graves' hyperthyroidism and ophthalmopathy. TCR beta CDR3 sequences were amplified from RNA transcripts. The HTBI set primed first-round TCR CDR3 RT-PCR. One entry per CDR3 protein results from TCRdb running MiXCR on the multiplex PCR reads. In the table there are some 650,000 distinct CDR3 sequences, about a sixth of which are singletons. The sequenced material came from blood. Receptor source: a woman aged 40-49 years with Graves' ophthalmopathy.

The chain combines TRBV28 with TRBJ1-3; TRBD1 matches 9 bases. The germline V gene encodes CDR1 MDHEN and CDR2 SYDVKM. V was pared by 5 bases and J by 2 bases, with 7 bases of the junction left unmatched. CDR3 length: 16 residues. CDR3 residues: CASSLRTGETGNTIYF. CDR3 nucleotides: TGTGCCAGCAGTCTCAGGACAGGGGAAACTGGAAACACCATATATTTT.

This clonotype was seen ten or more times. This rearrangement joins TRBV5-1 to TRBJ2-5; 8 bases line up with TRBD1. The V and J ends lost 0 bases and 6 bases, in that order; junction bases with no gene match: 4. CDR3 length equals 14 residues. In germline, CDR1 is SGHRS, CDR2 YFSETQ. CDR3 region: CASSLVQGAQTQYF. Written as DNA, the CDR3 is TGCGCCAGCAGCTTGGTTCAGGGGGCTCAGACCCAGTACTTC. Together with reference TRBV5-1 and TRBJ2-5, the CDR3 gives the full variable domain: KAGVTQTPRYLIKTRGQQVTLSCSPISGHRSVSWYQQTPGQGLQFLFEYFSETQRNKGNFPGRFSGRQFSNSRSEMNVSTLELGDSALYLCASSLVQGAQTQYFGPGTRLLVL.

This clonotype was detected a few times. The chain employs TRBV10-3 and TRBJ1-1, with D possibly being TRBD1 (6 bases). This CDR3 comprises 14 residues. Trimming cost V 1 base and J 6 bases, with 12 bases left between them. The germline V gene has CDR1 ENHRY and CDR2 SYGVKD. CDR3 sequence: CAISEWGGRAEAFF. The CDR3 region has the DNA TGTGCCATCAGTGAGTGGGGGGGCAGGGCTGAAGCTTTCTTT.

This clonotype has a handful of counts. The V call is TRBV28, the J call TRBJ2-1; no clear D. Germline lookup yields CDR1 MDHEN and CDR2 SYDVKM. This CDR3 spans 14 amino acids. Trimming stripped 8 bases from V and 6 bases from J, with 17 bases between. In nucleotides, the CDR3 is TGTGCCAGCCTTGGTCTTCATGGTTCCAATGAGCAGTTCTTC. It specifies CASLGLHGSNEQFF.

This clonotype occurred a few times. This rearrangement joins TRBV7-9 to TRBJ2-1; D remains ambiguous. V lost 4 bases and J 4 bases, leaving 8 bases between the germline ends. There are 13 residues in the CDR3. Germline V CDR1 and CDR2: SEHNR, FQNEAQ (reference sequence). The CDR3 loop reads CASSSFDYNEQFF. DNA for the CDR3: TGTGCCAGCAGCTCCTTCGATTACAATGAGCAGTTCTTC.

This clonotype was found a few times. The rearrangement links TRBV12-3 or TRBV12-4 to TRBJ1-2; D possibly corresponds to TRBD1 (5 bases). V was clipped by 2 bases and J by 5 bases, with 9 bases between them. CDR3 length: 13 residues. Here the CDR3 reads CASSLPQGYGYTF. For the CDR3, the DNA is TGTGCCAGCAGTTTACCCCAGGGATATGGCTACACCTTC.

The chain is built from TRBV18 and TRBJ2-7; no clear D. CDR3 length: 14 residues. The germline V and J ends were trimmed by 6 bases and 6 bases, with 18 bases remaining between them. Germline lookup yields CDR1 KGHSH and CDR2 LQKENI. The CDR3 loop is CASSHSPGFSEQYF. The CDR3 region has the DNA TGTGCCAGCTCCCACAGCCCAGGATTCTCCGAGCAGTACTTC.

The V gene is TRBV5-4, the J gene TRBJ2-7; tentative D call: TRBD1 (5 bases). Per germline, CDR1 SGHNT and CDR2 YYREEE (reference sequence). Trimming took off 4 bases at V and 7 bases at J, with 15 bases between the two ends. This CDR3 spans 13 amino acids. The chain's CDR3 is CASSESQGFEQYF. DNA of the CDR3: TGTGCCAGCAGCGAAAGCCAGGGTTTTGAGCAGTACTTC.

This clonotype was found a few times. The chain couples TRBV29-1 to TRBJ2-1; D might be TRBD1 (6 bases). Trimming stripped 2 bases from V and 4 bases from J, with 18 bases between. Germline loops: CDR1 SQVTM, CDR2 ANQGSEA. This CDR3 region has 16 residues. This CDR3 is CSVEILTGALYNEQFF. CDR3 coding DNA: TGCAGCGTTGAAATATTGACAGGAGCACTTTACAATGAGCAGTTCTTC.

This clonotype was counted many times. The J gene is TRBJ1-2, the V gene TRBV28; D gene uncertain. V lost 6 bases to trimming and J lost 4 bases, with 12 bases between them. This CDR3 is built from 13 residues. Germline V gene lookup returns CDR1 MDHEN and CDR2 SYDVKM. Written as DNA, the CDR3 is TGTGCCAGCAGCCCAAAACAGCCCTATGGCTACACCTTC. As protein: CASSPKQPYGYTF.

As concerns this clonotype: This sequence may be a read error, since a much larger clone differs from it by one base. J is TRBJ2-5 and V is TRBV25-1; 7 bases fit TRBD2. CDR1 and CDR2 (germline): MGHDK, SYGVNS. The V segment lost 1 base and the J segment 5 bases; nucleotides outside the gene matches: 10. This CDR3 is 16 amino acids long. CDR3 DNA sequence: TGTGCCAGCAGTGAATTGGGCGGGGGAATGAGTGAGACCCAGTACTTC. Its protein is CASSELGGGMSETQYF.

This clonotype was recorded at least ten times. This sequence joins TRBV27 and TRBJ1-2; 8 bases agree with TRBD1. Germline CDR1 and CDR2: MNHEY and SMNVEV (reference sequence). J was trimmed by 8 bases and V by 6 bases; bases with no gene match: 14. The CDR3 covers 15 residues. The CDR3: CASSPAGTGLMGYTF. The CDR3 bases are TGTGCCAGCAGCCCAGCTGGGACAGGCTTGATGGGCTACACCTTC.

The CDR3 nucleotides read TGTGCCAGCAGTGCAATACAGGTTATGGGCTACACCTTC. Protein product: CASSAIQVMGYTF. The V and J genes are TRBV2 and TRBJ1-2; possible D gene TRBD1, 5 bases. The CDR3 contains 13 residues. CDR1 is SNHLY, CDR2 FYNNEI, per germline. V was clipped by 4 bases and J by 8 bases, with 14 bases between them. Based on the CDR3 plus reference TRBV2 and TRBJ1-2, the full variable domain is EPEVTQTPSHQVTQMGQEVILRCVPISNHLYFYWYRQILGQKVEFLVSFYNNEISEKSEIFDDQFSVERPDGSNFTLKIRSTKLEDSAMYFCASSAIQVMGYTFGSGTRLTVV.